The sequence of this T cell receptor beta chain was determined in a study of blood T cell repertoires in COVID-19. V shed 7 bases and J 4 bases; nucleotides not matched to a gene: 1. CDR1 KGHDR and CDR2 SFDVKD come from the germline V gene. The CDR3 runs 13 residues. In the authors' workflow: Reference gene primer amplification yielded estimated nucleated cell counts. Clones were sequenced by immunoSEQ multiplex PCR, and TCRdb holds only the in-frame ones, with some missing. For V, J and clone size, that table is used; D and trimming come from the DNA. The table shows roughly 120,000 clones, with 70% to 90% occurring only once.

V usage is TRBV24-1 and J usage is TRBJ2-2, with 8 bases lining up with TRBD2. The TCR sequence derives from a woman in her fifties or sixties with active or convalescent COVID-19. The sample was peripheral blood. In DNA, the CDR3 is TGTGCCACCAGACGGGGGGGCACCGGGGAGCTGTTTTTT. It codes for CATRRGGTGELFF.